The 29 T cell receptor beta chains in this list originate from one sample, sequenced in a study of T cell responses to AZD1222 COVID-19 vaccine (dated by TCRdb to 2020 to 2023). Libraries were made using the immunoSEQ multiplex PCR assay. Sourced from immuneACCESS, this table was stored by TCRdb with only in-frame sequences that have V and J called. A share of the clones is absent; for the studies checked, an unresolved V gene accounts for under half, and the remainder has no known explanation. This sample lists 160,000 or so clones; 90% were detected once. The ten biggest clones cover less than 2% of the sample. This sample's time point label indicates: baseline before first vaccination. The sequencing used peripheral blood, collected on day 0 of AZD1222 vaccination. The source of these receptors is an adult in good health.

The DNA of the CDR3 is TGTGCCAGCAGCTTAGGCTTCTCCGATGGCTACACCTTC. Residues: CASSLGFSDGYTF. The chain carries TRBV7-2 and TRBJ1-2; D is unclear. The CDR3 has 13 amino acids. Per the germline V gene, CDR1 is SGHTA and CDR2 is FQGNSA. The V gene lost 1 base and the J gene lost 6 bases, with 9 bases spanning the gap.

This chain links TRBV4-1 with TRBJ2-1; 10 positions match TRBD2. Germline CDR1 is MGHRA and CDR2 is YSYEKL. There are 18 residues in the CDR3. The junction had 10 bases not matched to a gene; V was cut back by 1 base and J by 4 bases. The DNA of the CDR3 is TGCGCCAGCAGCCAAGGTCCCCTAGCGGGAGAGGGTTACAATGAGCAGTTCTTC. Protein product: CASSQGPLAGEGYNEQFF.

The V gene is TRBV28, the J gene TRBJ1-1; TRBD1 might be the D (5 bases). This CDR3 contains 13 residues. Between the trimmed V and J ends, which lost 7 bases and 1 base, there was a span of 10 bases. Germline V lookup: CDR1 MDHEN, CDR2 SYDVKM. Here the CDR3 reads CASMARGNTEAFF. In DNA, the CDR3 is TGTGCCAGCATGGCGAGGGGGAACACTGAAGCTTTCTTT.

This clone was counted a few times. The chain combines TRBV9 with TRBJ1-4; 7 nucleotides line up with TRBD1. This CDR3 has 14 amino acids. Germline V gene sequence: CDR1 SGDLS, CDR2 YYNGEE. The J segment lost 4 bases and the V segment lost 2 bases, leaving 2 bases of the junction unmatched. The CDR3 region has the DNA TGTGCCAGCAGCGTTCAGGGGGATAATGAAAAACTGTTTTTT. It is translated as CASSVQGDNEKLFF.

The CDR3 sequence: CASSSDRVLAFF. The DNA for the CDR3 is TGTGCCAGCAGTTCGGACAGGGTCCTAGCTTTCTTT. The chain joins TRBV27 to TRBJ1-1; TRBD1 matches 8 bases. This CDR3 region has 12 residues. Trimming took 4 bases from V and 10 from J; bases not matched to a gene: 5. Looked up from germline, CDR1 is MNHEY and CDR2 is SMNVEV (reference sequence).

The gene calls are TRBV27 and TRBJ2-3; 7 bases line up with TRBD2. Trimming at V came to 8 bases and at J to 6 bases, leaving 17 bases not matched to a gene. This CDR3 has 16 residues. Germline CDR1 is MNHEY and CDR2 is SMNVEV (reference sequence). As DNA, the CDR3 is TGTGCCAGCCGACCCCAAAGAGCGGGAAAGGGGGATACGCAGTATTTT. It specifies CASRPQRAGKGDTQYF.

The chain has TRBV29-1 and TRBJ2-2; weak D call: TRBD1 (5 bases). The CDR3 loop spans 13 amino acids. Germline loops: CDR1 SQVTM, CDR2 ANQGSEA. V lost 7 bases and J lost 7, with 16 bases in between. The CDR3 DNA follows: TGCAGCGCCAGATGGGGAACAGGCGGGGAGCTGTTTTTT. This gives the protein CSARWGTGGELFF.

This sequence joins TRBV7-8 and TRBJ1-4; D gene unclear. Trimming removed 4 bases at V and 8 bases at J, with 14 bases between. CDR1 is SGHVS and CDR2 is FQNEAQ in the germline V gene. This CDR3 region has 14 residues. The CDR3 region has the DNA TGTGCCAGCAGCTCCTTGAATCTGGGCGAAAAACTGTTTTTT. It is translated as CASSSLNLGEKLFF. Complete variable domain (other parts from reference TRBV7-8 and TRBJ1-4): GAGVSQSPRYKVAKRGQDVALRCDPISGHVSLFWYQQALGQGPEFLTYFQNEAQLDKSGLPSDRFFAERPEGSVSTLKIQRTQQEDSAVYLCASSSLNLGEKLFFGSGTQLSVL.

This clone was picked up a small number of times. As DNA, the CDR3 is TGTGCCACCAGACAGGGGCATGGCTACACCTTC. It codes for CATRQGHGYTF. This chain links TRBV24-1 with TRBJ1-2, with 7 bases lining up with TRBD1. J was trimmed by 6 bases and V by 7 bases; bases with no gene match: 1. Germline values: CDR1 KGHDR, CDR2 SFDVKD. This CDR3 contains 11 residues.

V gene TRBV5-1 combines with J gene TRBJ1-2, with a possible D match to TRBD1 (6 bases). V dropped 4 bases and J dropped 0 bases, with 13 bases sitting between them. The CDR3 has 15 residues. Germline CDR1 SGHRS, CDR2 YFSETQ. The CDR3 sequence: CASSRDRTANYGYTF. CDR3 nucleotide sequence: TGCGCCAGCAGCCGTGACAGGACAGCTAACTATGGCTACACCTTC.

The chain recombines TRBV5-5 with TRBJ2-6; D call uncertain. V lost 4 bases, J lost 0 bases, and 14 bases lay in between. This CDR3 has 17 residues. In germline, CDR1 is SGHKS, CDR2 YYEKEE (reference sequence). The CDR3 sequence: CASSAHRESSGANVLTF. CDR3 sequence (DNA): TGTGCCAGCAGCGCTCATCGCGAGAGCTCTGGGGCCAACGTCCTGACTTTC.

The chain combines TRBV28 with TRBJ1-1; D is perhaps TRBD1 (5 bases). Germline values: CDR1 MDHEN, CDR2 SYDVKM. V dropped 6 bases and J dropped 0 bases, with 14 bases sitting between them. The CDR3 spans 15 residues. CDR3 nucleotide sequence: TGTGCCAGCAGAAGGGGCTTTGGTGTGAACACTGAAGCTTTCTTT. It is translated as CASRRGFGVNTEAFF.

The CDR3 here is CASSLGQGHQPQHF. The CDR3 nucleotides are TGTGCCAGCAGTTTGGGACAGGGCCATCAGCCCCAGCATTTT. The V call is TRBV28, the J call TRBJ1-5; 9 bases are shared with TRBD1. The germline V gene encodes CDR1 MDHEN and CDR2 SYDVKM. There are 14 residues in the CDR3. The V gene end was trimmed by 3 bases and the J gene end by 5 bases; junction bases not matched to a gene: 2.

The gene calls are TRBV24-1 and TRBJ2-3; D not resolved. The CDR3 length is 13 residues. From germline, CDR1 is KGHDR and CDR2 SFDVKD. Trimming left V 4 bases short and J 11 bases short, with 15 bases between. The CDR3 here is CATSDQKTDKQYF. CDR3 sequence (DNA): TGTGCCACCAGTGACCAAAAGACCGACAAGCAGTATTTT.

This rearrangement joins TRBV11-2 to TRBJ1-2; 7 bases fit TRBD1. J gave up 4 bases and V 4 bases, and 9 bases lay outside the gene matches. From germline, CDR1 is SGHAT and CDR2 FQNNGV. This CDR3 comprises 15 residues. The CDR3 DNA follows: TGTGCCAGCAGCTCTCTCTCGGGACAGTTCTATGGCTACACCTTC. This codes for CASSSLSGQFYGYTF.

V and J are TRBV4-2 and TRBJ1-5, with D perhaps matching TRBD1 (5 bases). The germline CDR1 and CDR2 sequences are LGHNA and YNFKEQ. Trimming cost V 1 base and J 2 bases, with 15 bases left between them. The CDR3 sequence is 17 residues long. DNA for the CDR3: TGTGCCAGCAGCCAAGTATTTGGGGGAGGGGGCAATCAGCCCCAGCATTTT. This gives the protein CASSQVFGGGGNQPQHF.

The chain uses TRBV28 and TRBJ2-2; D call uncertain. This CDR3 has 13 residues. V lost 3 bases, J lost 4 bases, and 6 bases lay in between. In germline, CDR1 is MDHEN, CDR2 SYDVKM. This CDR3 is CASSLTATGELFF. For the CDR3, the DNA is TGTGCCAGCAGTTTGACGGCCACCGGGGAGCTGTTTTTT.

The genes are TRBV19 and TRBJ1-1, with D uncertain. CDR1 and CDR2 from the germline V gene are LNHDA and SQIVND (reference sequence). This CDR3 is built from 14 residues. Trimming shortened V by 7 bases and J by 1 base, and 13 bases separated the two germline ends. The CDR3, as DNA: TGTGCCAGTATATTCGGGCAGGAGAACACTGAAGCTTTCTTT. Its translation is CASIFGQENTEAFF.

The sample holds one count of this clone. The genes are TRBV6-2 or TRBV6-3 and TRBJ2-1; TRBD2 matches at 12 bases. The germline CDR1 and CDR2 sequences are MNHEY and SVGEGT. CDR3 length: 15 amino acids. V was clipped by 5 bases and J by 2 bases; unmatched bases: 1. For the CDR3, the DNA is TGTGCCAGCAGTCGGACTAGCGGGACCTACAATGAGCAGTTCTTC. This translates into CASSRTSGTYNEQFF.

CDR3 bases: TGTGCCAGCAGCTCGTTGAGGGGCACTGAAGCTTTCTTT. Amino acids: CASSSLRGTEAFF. The chain couples TRBV6-5 to TRBJ1-1, with D perhaps TRBD1 (5 bases). The CDR3 has 13 residues. V shed 6 bases and J shed 4 bases, with 12 bases lying between them. Germline V gene data show CDR1 as MNHEY and CDR2 as SVGAGI.

In its sample, this clone was seen once. The chain has TRBV4-1 and TRBJ2-7; 8 bases are shared with TRBD1. The germline gives CDR1 MGHRA, CDR2 YSYEKL. V dropped 2 bases and J dropped 6; count of bases not matched to a gene: 6. This CDR3 spans 14 amino acids. CDR3 DNA sequence: TGCGCCAGCAGCCAAACCGGGACAGGCATCGAGCAGTACTTC. Translation gives CASSQTGTGIEQYF.

V is TRBV7-9 and J is TRBJ2-1; D is possibly TRBD2 (5 bases). Deletions cut 7 bases from V and 8 bases from J, with 12 bases between. The CDR3 covers 12 residues. Germline V gene sequence: CDR1 SEHNR, CDR2 FQNEAQ (reference sequence). Written as DNA, the CDR3 is TGTGCCAGCAACTTCGGAGGCGATGAGCAGTTCTTC. Amino acid sequence: CASNFGGDEQFF.

V gene TRBV28 combines with J gene TRBJ2-1; 14 bases align to TRBD2. The germline V gene has CDR1 MDHEN and CDR2 SYDVKM. Germline trimming cut 1 base from V and 6 bases from J; bases unmatched to any gene: 11. This CDR3 contains 19 residues. CDR3 bases: TGTGCCAGCAGTTTATATTTAGGGACTAGCGGGAGAATCGCCAATGAGCAGTTCTTC. Residues: CASSLYLGTSGRIANEQFF. Filled out from reference TRBV28 and TRBJ2-1, the complete variable domain reads DVKVTQSSRYLVKRTGEKVFLECVQDMDHENMFWYRQDPGLGLRLIYFSYDVKMKEKGDIPEGYSVSREKKERFSLILESASTNQTSMYLCASSLYLGTSGRIANEQFFGPGTRLTVL.

The V call is TRBV5-1, the J call TRBJ2-2, with 9 bases fitting TRBD2. CDR1 and CDR2 from the germline V gene are SGHRS and YFSETQ. The CDR3 extends over 15 amino acids. V lost 5 bases and J lost 1; bases outside the gene matches: 3. This CDR3 reads CASSNSGRNTGELFF. DNA of the CDR3: TGCGCCAGCAGTAATAGCGGGAGGAACACCGGGGAGCTGTTTTTT.

The V call is TRBV28, the J call TRBJ1-2, with 9 bases fitting TRBD1. CDR1 MDHEN and CDR2 SYDVKM come from the germline V gene. J lost 4 bases, V lost 8 bases, and 23 bases had no gene match. The length of the CDR3 is 19 residues. CDR3 bases: TGTGCCAGCCTCGGTTCCTTTCTCTACCGGGACAGGGTTAGCTATGGCTACACCTTC. As protein: CASLGSFLYRDRVSYGYTF.

This clone was observed a handful of times. The chain links TRBV2 to TRBJ1-5; D ambiguous. V lost 10 bases, J lost 9 bases, and 19 bases lay in between. In germline, CDR1 is SNHLY, CDR2 FYNNEI. This CDR3 comprises 13 residues. The CDR3 bases are TGTGCCACCCACAAAATGACCCAACTGCCCCAGCATTTT. This codes for CATHKMTQLPQHF.

This clone has just a few counts. This sample also contains other DNA sequences that code for the same CDR3. The chain combines TRBV4-3 with TRBJ1-1, with no clear D. Per the germline V gene, CDR1 is LGHNA and CDR2 is YSLEER. Trimming took 1 base from V and 2 from J, leaving 8 bases between them. The CDR3 totals 14 residues. CDR3 in amino acids: CASSQGLLNTEAFF. Here the CDR3 DNA reads TGCGCCAGCAGCCAAGGGTTGCTAAACACTGAAGCTTTCTTT.

The chain has TRBV27 and TRBJ1-4; D not certain. The CDR3 length is 14 residues. Germline V gene sequence: CDR1 MNHEY, CDR2 SMNVEV (reference sequence). The germline V and J ends were trimmed by 6 bases and 7 bases, with 15 bases remaining between them. DNA of the CDR3: TGTGCCAGCAGCCACGACTCCGGACGTGAAAAACTGTTTTTT. Translated, it gives CASSHDSGREKLFF.

CDR3 bases: TGTGCCAGCAGTTCAAGCGGGAGTTGGTACAATGAGCAGTTCTTC. Translated, it gives CASSSSGSWYNEQFF. V usage is TRBV6-5 and J usage is TRBJ2-1; 8 bases match TRBD2. This CDR3 region has 15 residues. CDR1 MNHEY and CDR2 SVGAGI come from the germline V gene. V lost 4 bases to trimming and J lost 4 bases; unmatched junction nucleotides: 6.